The 7 T cell receptor beta chains reported below all come from one sample, sequenced in a study of blood T cell repertoires in COVID-19. Libraries were prepared by immunoSEQ multiplex PCR; TCRdb keeps only in-frame clonotypes and omits some of them. The sample contains a few hundred thousand clones, roughly 80% of which appear only once. The source material was peripheral blood. The receptors were gathered from a man aged 60 to 69 who had recovered from COVID-19.

This rearrangement joins TRBV5-1 to TRBJ2-1, with D unclear. The V end was cut by 4 bases, the J end by 7 bases, with 18 bases between. Germline CDR1 reads SGHRS; CDR2 reads YFSETQ. This CDR3 region has 15 residues. The CDR3 reads CASSPSRVYKNEQFF. DNA for the CDR3: TGCGCCAGCAGCCCTAGTCGTGTCTACAAGAATGAGCAGTTCTTC.

This chain joins TRBV11-2 and TRBJ2-1; 8 bases are a match to TRBD2. This CDR3 region has 14 residues. Germline CDR1 SGHAT, CDR2 FQNNGV. V lost 2 bases, J lost 7 bases, and 4 bases stayed unmatched. CDR3 sequence reads: CASSLIGGRNEQFF. The CDR3 coding sequence is TGTGCCAGCAGCTTAATTGGCGGGAGGAATGAGCAGTTCTTC.

On this clone: Other DNA variants within this sample encode the same CDR3. The chain couples TRBV7-9 to TRBJ1-2; D gene uncertain. Looked up from germline, CDR1 is SEHNR and CDR2 is FQNEAQ (reference sequence). This CDR3 is built from 13 residues. The V end was cut by 2 bases, the J end by 2 bases, with 6 bases between. DNA of the CDR3: TGTGCCAGCAGCTTATCGCAGAACTATGGCTACACCTTC. It specifies CASSLSQNYGYTF.

The chain is built from TRBV30 and TRBJ2-7; the D is unclear. CDR1 and CDR2 (germline): GTSNPN, SVGIG (reference sequence). This CDR3 is 13 amino acids long. Trimming left V 0 bases short and J 2 bases short, with 8 bases between. The CDR3 reads CAWSVLQTYEQYF. CDR3 nucleotides: TGTGCCTGGAGTGTTTTGCAGACCTACGAGCAGTACTTC.

The chain links TRBV19 to TRBJ1-3, with TRBD1 as a possible D gene (6 bases). Germline V lookup: CDR1 LNHDA, CDR2 SQIVND (reference sequence). V was shortened by 8 bases and J by 2 bases, with 13 bases between the two germline ends. This CDR3 region has 14 residues. The CDR3 coding sequence is TGTGCCAGTGAACGGGGGGCGCCTGGAAACACCATATATTTT. It codes for CASERGAPGNTIYF.

The chain is built from TRBV7-9 and TRBJ1-5, with D hard to call. Germline V lookup: CDR1 SEHNR, CDR2 FQNEAQ (reference sequence). V shed 4 bases and J shed 2 bases, with 9 bases lying between them. The CDR3 runs 14 residues. The CDR3 DNA reads as TGTGCCAGCAGCTCTCAGTTCGGCAATCAGCCCCAGCATTTT. It yields the protein CASSSQFGNQPQHF.

A single count supports this clone. The CDR3 sequence is CASTGPGQRNTEAFF. The CDR3, as DNA: TGTGCCAGCACTGGACCGGGACAGCGGAACACTGAAGCTTTCTTT. V gene TRBV11-2 combines with J gene TRBJ1-1; 7 bases are shared with TRBD1. This CDR3 spans 15 amino acids. Germline CDR1 is SGHAT and CDR2 is FQNNGV. The ends lost 7 bases at V and 1 base at J; junction bases unmatched: 9.